In this sample, the clone carrying this TCR beta chain turned up a few times. Its target is unknown. This record belongs to a study of liver allograft versus peripheral blood T cells. The wider study: Comparisons were made between T cell receptor repertoires found in transplanted livers and those circulating in recipients' peripheral blood.

The germline V gene encodes CDR1 MNHNS and CDR2 SASEGT. The CDR3 is 14 residues long. The V gene lost 4 bases and the J gene lost 2 bases, with 11 bases spanning the gap. TCRdb used MiXCR to reprocess the reads, holding one entry per CDR3 protein. The data contain over 15,000 distinct CDR3 sequences, roughly a fifth of them seen just once; the ten biggest clones take up about 12%. Findings and caveats of the study: Inside liver allografts, T cell receptor repertoires reportedly diverged from the repertoires found in peripheral blood.

The source of this sequence is a human patient who had a liver transplant. Some T cells may have originated in the graft donor. This chain joins TRBV6-1 and TRBJ2-5; perhaps TRBD1 as D (6 bases). As DNA, the CDR3 is TGTGCCAGCAGTGGGGGAAGGGGGCAAGAGACCCAGTACTTC. Translation gives CASSGGRGQETQYF.